This TCR beta chain was recorded in a study of blood T cell repertoires in COVID-19. Those enrolled in Seattle joined during active infection and were followed longitudinally afterward. With V trimmed by 2 bases and J by 1 base, 0 bases remained unmatched. This CDR3 region has 14 residues. Germline V gene lookup returns CDR1 KGHDR and CDR2 SFDVKD. Source study methods: Using reference gene primer amplification, nucleated cell counts were estimated. The data were produced by immunoSEQ multiplex PCR, yet TCRdb's version contains in-frame clones alone and is incomplete. The D gene and trimming were derived from the DNA, and the V and J assignments and clone size from that table. In the table there are roughly 280,000 clones, roughly 86% of which are singletons.

The V and J genes are TRBV24-1 and TRBJ2-5; 7 nucleotides agree with TRBD1. The source is a woman aged 30 to 39 with COVID-19, enrolled during active disease. The sequenced material came from peripheral blood. CDR3 residues: CATSDWDSQETQYF. CDR3 nucleotides: TGTGCCACCAGTGATTGGGACAGCCAAGAGACCCAGTACTTC.